The 21 T cell receptor beta chains listed next were all sequenced from one sample in a study of OX40 agonist ivuxolimab in advanced cancers. Profiled with immunoSEQ multiplex PCR; TCRdb holds only in-frame clones, not every one. Of around 70,000 clones in the sample, 85% to 90% were seen once. The input for sequencing was CD4+ or CD8+ T cells sorted from blood, taken in a trial of the OX40 agonist ivuxolimab. These TCRs come from an adult with an advanced solid tumor such as melanoma, head and neck, liver or kidney cancer.

This chain joins TRBV6-6 and TRBJ1-3, with 9 positions matching TRBD1. CDR1 is MNHNY, CDR2 SVGAGI, per germline (reference sequence). CDR3 size: 15 residues. V lost 6 bases, J lost 0 bases, and 3 bases stayed unmatched. The DNA for the CDR3 is TGTGCCAGCAGCCTGACAGGGGGCTCTGGAAACACCATATATTTT. Translation gives CASSLTGGSGNTIYF.

The table lists this clone with a count of one. V and J are TRBV5-1 and TRBJ1-1; D is unresolved. Trimming removed 4 bases from V and 0 bases from J, with 16 bases in between. The length of the CDR3 is 16 residues. Per germline, CDR1 SGHRS and CDR2 YFSETQ. The CDR3 here is CASSTSTATVNTEAFF. CDR3 sequence (DNA): TGCGCCAGCAGCACTTCGACGGCGACGGTGAACACTGAAGCTTTCTTT.

This clone was seen only once. The rearrangement uses TRBV30 and TRBJ1-3; the match to TRBD1 covers 8 bases. J was trimmed by 7 bases and V by 7 bases; bases with no gene match: 9. The CDR3 is 13 residues long. From germline, CDR1 is GTSNPN and CDR2 SVGIG (reference sequence). The CDR3 loop reads CASRTGNVNTIYF. In DNA form, the CDR3 reads TGTGCCTCCAGGACAGGGAACGTGAACACCATATATTTT.

V usage is TRBV30 and J usage is TRBJ2-6; D not resolved. Between the trimmed V and J ends, which lost 1 base and 3 bases, there was a span of 7 bases. CDR1 GTSNPN and CDR2 SVGIG come from the germline V gene (reference sequence). This CDR3 region has 14 residues. This CDR3 reads CAWSGGFGANVLTF. For the CDR3, the DNA is TGTGCCTGGAGTGGGGGTTTTGGGGCCAACGTCCTGACTTTC.

The chain employs TRBV9 and TRBJ2-1; 8 bases map to TRBD2. Germline CDR1 and CDR2: SGDLS and YYNGEE. Trimming took 4 bases from V and 7 from J; bases not matched to a gene: 10. The CDR3 consists of 15 residues. CDR3 protein: CASSSSGGLRNEQFF. The CDR3 DNA sequence: TGTGCCAGCAGCTCCAGCGGGGGACTTCGAAATGAGCAGTTCTTC.

The chain couples TRBV7-9 to TRBJ2-3; 12 nucleotides match TRBD2. The germline CDR1 and CDR2 sequences are SEHNR and FQNEAQ (reference sequence). The ends lost 8 bases at V and 2 bases at J; junction bases unmatched: 5. The CDR3 sequence is 15 residues long. The CDR3: CASRRTSGDTDTQYF. Here the CDR3 DNA reads TGTGCCAGCCGCCGGACTAGCGGGGACACAGATACGCAGTATTTT.

The chain carries TRBV27 and TRBJ1-1, with 9 bases lining up with TRBD1. The length of the CDR3 is 16 residues. CDR1 is MNHEY, CDR2 SMNVEV, per germline (reference sequence). Unmatched junction bases numbered 12, after V lost 5 bases and J lost 5 bases. CDR3: CASSAPNRGLGTEAFF. CDR3 DNA: TGTGCCAGCAGTGCGCCCAACAGGGGGCTTGGGACTGAAGCTTTCTTT.

This chain joins TRBV11-3 and TRBJ2-1; D is perhaps TRBD2 (6 bases). Germline CDR1 is SGHNT and CDR2 is YENEEA. The ends were cut back, 8 bases at V and 6 bases at J, with 11 bases in the middle. The CDR3 is made up of 12 amino acids. CDR3 protein: CASGGTVNEQFF. In nucleotides, the CDR3 is TGTGCCAGCGGCGGGACTGTCAATGAGCAGTTCTTC.

V gene TRBV5-1 combines with J gene TRBJ2-3; 10 nucleotides match TRBD2. The CDR3 runs to 15 residues. The germline V gene has CDR1 SGHRS and CDR2 YFSETQ. The junction had 3 bases not matched to a gene; V was cut back by 3 bases and J by 2 bases. The CDR3 here is CASSSGLADTDTQYF. CDR3 nucleotides: TGCGCCAGCAGCTCCGGACTAGCGGACACAGATACGCAGTATTTT.

V is TRBV19 and J is TRBJ2-2; tentatively, D is TRBD1 (5 bases). There are 13 residues in the CDR3. The V end was cut by 9 bases, the J end by 5 bases, with 13 bases between. Germline CDR1 LNHDA, CDR2 SQIVND (reference sequence). The CDR3 nucleotides read TGTGCCAGCCGCCCCAGGGAAACCGGGGAGCTGTTTTTT. It translates to CASRPRETGELFF. The full variable domain, rest sourced from reference TRBV19 and TRBJ2-2, is DGGITQSPKYLFRKEGQNVTLSCEQNLNHDAMYWYRQDPGQGLRLIYYSQIVNDFQKGDIAEGYSVSREKKESFPLTVTSAQKNPTAFYLCASRPRETGELFFGEGSRLTVL.

This CDR3 reads CSVPGNYGYTF. The DNA of the CDR3 is TGCAGTGTGCCCGGAAACTATGGCTACACCTTC. The chain couples TRBV20-1 to TRBJ1-2; D uncertain. The CDR3 sequence is 11 residues long. With 7 bases removed from V and 2 bases from J, the gap between germline ends came to 8 bases. Per the germline V gene, CDR1 is DFQATT and CDR2 is SNEGSKA (reference sequence).

This chain uses TRBV18 with TRBJ1-4, with unresolved D. The germline V and J ends were trimmed by 0 bases and 3 bases, with 8 bases remaining between them. The CDR3 is made up of 15 amino acids. Germline CDR1 reads KGHSH; CDR2 reads LQKENI. The CDR3 DNA is TGTGCCAGCTCACCACCGGGGATACCTAATGAAAAACTGTTTTTT. Translation gives CASSPPGIPNEKLFF.

The gene calls are TRBV30 and TRBJ2-5; D is unresolved. From germline, CDR1 is GTSNPN and CDR2 SVGIG (reference sequence). This CDR3 is built from 15 residues. V lost 4 bases, J lost 9 bases, and 24 bases lay in between. As DNA, the CDR3 is TGTGCCTGGACCCGGCTTAGAGGCCTTATTGCGGCCCAGTACTTC. Translation gives CAWTRLRGLIAAQYF.

The chain joins TRBV9 to TRBJ1-1, with 7 bases aligning to TRBD1. This CDR3 region has 16 residues. Losses at the gene ends were 3 bases for V and 0 bases for J; bases not matched to a gene: 8. CDR1 SGDLS and CDR2 YYNGEE come from the germline V gene. The CDR3 sequence is CASSARDSIMNTEAFF. The CDR3 nucleotides are TGTGCCAGCAGCGCCAGGGACAGTATAATGAACACTGAAGCTTTCTTT.

V is TRBV2 and J is TRBJ2-2, with 11 bases matching TRBD1. Looked up from germline, CDR1 is SNHLY and CDR2 is FYNNEI. This CDR3 has 16 residues. With V trimmed by 5 bases and J by 1 base, 3 bases remained unmatched. CDR3 sequence reads: CASSRTGGKNTGELFF. The DNA for the CDR3 is TGTGCCAGCAGTAGGACAGGGGGCAAGAACACCGGGGAGCTGTTTTTT.

The chain joins TRBV9 to TRBJ1-2; unclear D gene. Looked up from germline, CDR1 is SGDLS and CDR2 is YYNGEE. The CDR3 length is 14 residues. The V gene lost 4 bases and the J gene lost 2 bases, with 12 bases spanning the gap. The CDR3 region has the DNA TGTGCCAGCAGCCCCTGGCGACCCAACTATGGCTACACCTTC. Translated, it gives CASSPWRPNYGYTF.

The J gene is TRBJ2-3, the V gene TRBV28, with D perhaps matching TRBD1 (6 bases). CDR1 is MDHEN and CDR2 is SYDVKM in the germline V gene. The CDR3 runs 15 residues. The V end was cut by 6 bases, the J end by 2 bases, with 15 bases between. The DNA for the CDR3 is TGTGCCAGCAGCACCTCCGGGACACCCACAGATACGCAGTATTTT. This encodes CASSTSGTPTDTQYF.

The chain combines TRBV5-6 with TRBJ1-6, with D tentatively TRBD1 (5 bases). The germline V gene encodes CDR1 SGHDT and CDR2 YYEEEE. The V gene lost 4 bases and the J gene lost 0 bases, with 17 bases spanning the gap. The CDR3 sequence is 18 residues long. CDR3 amino acids: CASSRQPKSSSYNSPLHF. CDR3 DNA: TGTGCCAGCAGCCGACAGCCCAAATCGAGCTCCTATAATTCACCCCTCCACTTT.

The chain links TRBV2 to TRBJ2-3; D unresolved. This CDR3 has 16 residues. Trimming left V 9 bases short and J 1 base short, with 20 bases between. The germline CDR1 and CDR2 sequences are SNHLY and FYNNEI. The CDR3 protein is CASRRTALLGTDTQYF. The CDR3 DNA is TGTGCCAGTCGCAGAACAGCTCTCCTCGGCACAGATACGCAGTATTTT.

This chain connects TRBV19 to TRBJ1-6; D is undetermined. Germline lookup yields CDR1 LNHDA and CDR2 SQIVND (reference sequence). The V end was cut by 6 bases, the J end by 8 bases, with 14 bases between. The CDR3 has 14 residues. CDR3 in DNA: TGTGCCAGTAGCACTAATGGGGTCTATTCACCCCTCCACTTT. Translated: CASSTNGVYSPLHF.

This clone was detected a few times. This chain connects TRBV2 to TRBJ1-2; no reliable D call. The CDR3 has 14 amino acids. The V gene's germline CDR1 is SNHLY and CDR2 FYNNEI. V was clipped by 4 bases and J by 3 bases, with 12 bases between them. CDR3 nucleotides: TGTGCCAGCAGTGGAGAAAGGGAGTACTATGGCTACACCTTC. Protein sequence: CASSGEREYYGYTF.